A single sample is the source of the 21 T cell receptor beta chains below, sequenced in a study of glioma-infiltrating T cells. Amplification of TCR alpha and beta CDR3 regions from RNA used iRepertoire nested multiplex PCR. TCRdb re-derived calls from the multiplex PCR reads in MiXCR, one entry per CDR3 protein. The table has approximately 110,000 distinct CDR3 sequences, roughly 20% seen once; the top ten hold about 15%. Sequencing input: glioma tissue, nonneoplastic brain tissue, or PBMCs (not recorded which). These receptors came from a human donor with low-grade glioma or glioblastoma, undergoing nonglioma brain surgery, or in good health (not recorded which).

Of note for this clonotype: A much larger clone sits a single nucleotide away, making a read error possible. The CDR3 ends on some other residue instead of the conserved phenylalanine or tryptophan, so this is likely a read error. The rearrangement uses TRBV29-1 and TRBJ2-7; TRBD1 aligns across 7 bases. CDR3 length: 13 residues. Germline CDR1 SQVTM, CDR2 ANQGSEA. With 4 bases clipped from V and 0 bases from J, the junction kept 3 bases outside the gene matches. CDR3 sequence: CSVGRDSSYEQYI. CDR3 nucleotide sequence: TGCAGCGTTGGTCGGGACAGCTCCTACGAGCAGTACATC.

This clonotype was seen a few times. The genes are TRBV9 and TRBJ1-2; no clear D. Trimming took 3 bases from V and 5 from J, leaving 14 bases between them. The germline gives CDR1 SGDLS, CDR2 YYNGEE. The CDR3 is 14 residues long. The CDR3 sequence: CASSATSEIYGYTF. CDR3 sequence (DNA): TGTGCCAGCAGCGCCACAAGTGAGATTTATGGCTACACCTTC.

This clonotype showed up many times. The J gene is TRBJ1-5, the V gene TRBV20-1; 7 bases agree with TRBD1. This CDR3 has 14 residues. In germline, CDR1 is DFQATT, CDR2 SNEGSKA (reference sequence). Trimming cost V 0 bases and J 2 bases; bases outside gene matches: 1. The DNA of the CDR3 is TGCAGTGCTAGAGATGGACAGGGCAATCAGCCCCAGCATTTT. The encoded protein is CSARDGQGNQPQHF.

This clonotype came up many times. The chain employs TRBV7-9 and TRBJ2-3, with TRBD2 as a possible D gene (5 bases). V lost 3 bases and J 5 bases, leaving 12 bases between the germline ends. This CDR3 is built from 14 residues. Germline V gene sequence: CDR1 SEHNR, CDR2 FQNEAQ (reference sequence). The CDR3 DNA reads TGTGCCAGCAGCTTCCTAGCTTGGGGAGATACGCAGTATTTT. Residues: CASSFLAWGDTQYF.

With respect to this clonotype: The junction and the germline gene differ at one end; a read error may be behind it. The chain joins TRBV12-3 or TRBV12-4 to TRBJ2-3; no clear D. CDR3 size: 15 residues. DNA for the CDR3: TGTGCCAGCAGTCCGACGGAGCGATACACAGATACGCGGTATTTT. Translation: CASSPTERYTDTRYF.

Concerning this clonotype: This clone may be a read error of a much larger clone one base away. The CDR3 is CASNPRGRTQYF. In DNA, the CDR3 is TGTGCCAGCAATCCCCGGGGACGTACGCAGTATTTT. V gene TRBV12-3 or TRBV12-4 combines with J gene TRBJ2-3; D may correspond to TRBD1 or TRBD2 (5 bases each). CDR3 length: 12 amino acids. V lost 7 bases to trimming and J lost 8 bases, with 13 bases between them.

The table lists this clonotype with many counts. The chain is built from TRBV2 and TRBJ2-1, with D possibly being TRBD2 (5 bases). The CDR3 is 12 residues long. Germline lookup yields CDR1 SNHLY and CDR2 FYNNEI. V was shortened by 8 bases and J by 10 bases, with 15 bases between the two germline ends. In DNA, the CDR3 is TGTGCCAGCGGGCTTCAGAAGCGGGAGCAGTTCTTC. Protein product: CASGLQKREQFF.

This clonotype was counted many times. A clone one base away is much larger, so this may be a read error. The chain combines TRBV20-1 with TRBJ1-1; D uncertain. CDR1 is DFQATT, CDR2 SNEGSKA, per germline (reference sequence). The CDR3 extends over 11 amino acids. The CDR3 region has the DNA TGCAGTGCGCAACGGAGGACTGAAGCTCTCTTT. This sequence encodes CSAQRRTEALF.

Only a few counts were recorded for this clonotype. A much larger clone lies one base from this, so it may be a read error. This chain uses TRBV2 with TRBJ2-1; D might be TRBD2 (7 bases). The CDR3 has 13 residues. CDR1 is SNHLY and CDR2 is FYNNEI in the germline V gene. V lost 7 bases and J 8 bases, leaving 15 bases between the germline ends. Written as DNA, the CDR3 is TGTGCCAGCAATCGGGACGGGGGGCATGAGCAGTTCTTC. This gives the protein CASNRDGGHEQFF.

At least ten counts were recorded for this clonotype. The rearrangement links TRBV2 to TRBJ2-5; D uncertain. Trimming cost V 7 bases and J 2 bases, with 5 bases left between them. CDR1 and CDR2 from the germline V gene are SNHLY and FYNNEI. The CDR3 has 11 amino acids. CDR3 nucleotides: TGTGCCAGCATGCAGCAAGAGACCCAGTACTTC. Translating gives CASMQQETQYF.

Concerning this clonotype: A clone one base away is much larger, so this may be a read error. The chain employs TRBV6-4 and TRBJ2-5, with TRBD2 matching 8 bases. Germline CDR1 MRHNA, CDR2 SNTAGT. CDR3 length: 22 residues. Trimming at V came to 7 bases and at J to 5 bases, leaving 33 bases not matched to a gene. The CDR3 DNA sequence: TGTGCCAGCACTGGTAGTAAATCCGTGCGGGAGGCTAGTTCCCCCAATCGGGAGACCCAGTACTTC. Translating it yields CASTGSKSVREASSPNRETQYF.

The table lists this clonotype with a few counts. The gene calls are TRBV19 and TRBJ1-1; TRBD1 matches at 7 bases. The CDR3 is made up of 15 amino acids. Germline CDR1 reads LNHDA; CDR2 reads SQIVND (reference sequence). V trimming: 6 bases; J trimming: 6 bases; junction bases outside the gene matches: 13. CDR3 in amino acids: CASSPGTALRAEAFF. The CDR3 nucleotides are TGTGCCAGTAGCCCGGGGACAGCCCTGAGGGCTGAAGCTTTCTTT.

This clonotype was recorded many times. The CDR3 DNA follows: TGTGCCACCAGCAGAGATGTCGGGGGACAGGGAGACGAAAAACTGTTTTTT. Translation gives CATSRDVGGQGDEKLFF. The genes are TRBV15 and TRBJ1-4, with TRBD1 matching 9 bases. V dropped 0 bases and J dropped 8; count of bases not matched to a gene: 10. Germline CDR1 LNHNV, CDR2 YYDKDF (reference sequence). The CDR3 contains 17 residues.

This clonotype was seen many times. The gene calls are TRBV6-1 and TRBJ1-1; 8 bases are shared with TRBD1. V shed 5 bases, J shed 1 base, and the junction held 3 bases outside the gene matches. Looked up from germline, CDR1 is MNHNS and CDR2 is SASEGT. CDR3 size: 14 residues. The CDR3 spells CASSWGQANTEAFF. The CDR3 DNA reads as TGTGCCAGCAGTTGGGGACAGGCGAACACTGAAGCTTTCTTT.

For this clonotype: Sequence at one end of the junction differs from germline and may be a read error. V is TRBV29-1 and J is TRBJ1-1, with no clear D. The CDR3 contains 11 residues. CDR1 is SQVTM and CDR2 is ANQGSEA in the germline V gene. DNA of the CDR3: TGCAGCCTGACCCAGAACACTCAAGCTTTCTTT. Translation: CSLTQNTQAFF.

Only a few counts were recorded for this clonotype. This may be a read error: a much more frequent sequence differs by one nucleotide. The chain employs TRBV2 and TRBJ2-3; 7 positions agree with TRBD2. CDR3 length equals 17 residues. V lost 1 base and J lost 5; bases outside the gene matches: 12. Germline CDR1 SNHLY, CDR2 FYNNEI. The CDR3 sequence: CASSEGRGRAGEDTQYF. CDR3 DNA: TGTGCCAGCAGTGAAGGTAGAGGGAGGGCCGGAGAAGATACGCAGTATTTT.

As for this clonotype: A much more abundant neighbour one base away suggests this may be a read error. The rearrangement joins TRBV11-2 to TRBJ1-2; a weak D match, TRBD1 (5 bases). V lost 4 bases and J 4 bases, leaving 10 bases between the germline ends. The CDR3 has 13 residues. Germline V CDR1 and CDR2: SGHAT, FQNNGV. The CDR3 spells CASSSGHGYGYTF. The CDR3 nucleotides read TGTGCCAGCAGCTCTGGACATGGCTATGGCTACACCTTC.

This clonotype occurred many times. J is TRBJ2-5 and V is TRBV2; TRBD2 agrees at 7 bases. The germline V gene has CDR1 SNHLY and CDR2 FYNNEI. This CDR3 is 14 amino acids long. The V segment lost 6 bases and the J segment 5 bases; nucleotides outside the gene matches: 9. CDR3 nucleotide sequence: TGTGCCAGCAGCCCCGGGCTAGCGGTGGAGACCCAGTACTTC. Translating it yields CASSPGLAVETQYF.

This clonotype has at least ten counts. V usage is TRBV5-1 and J usage is TRBJ1-1; possible D gene TRBD1, 6 bases. The CDR3 extends over 13 amino acids. V dropped 4 bases and J dropped 1 base, with 8 bases sitting between them. CDR1 and CDR2 from the germline V gene are SGHRS and YFSETQ. In nucleotides, the CDR3 is TGCGCCAGCAGCGTACAGGGGAACACTGAAGCTTTCTTT. Its protein is CASSVQGNTEAFF.

This clonotype was detected many times. The chain is built from TRBV2 and TRBJ2-3; 11 bases are a match to TRBD2. Germline values: CDR1 SNHLY, CDR2 FYNNEI. V trimming: 6 bases; J trimming: 5 bases; junction bases outside the gene matches: 10. The length of the CDR3 is 16 residues. CDR3 sequence: CASRNLAGGFGDTQYF. Here the CDR3 DNA reads TGTGCCAGCAGGAACCTAGCGGGAGGTTTTGGAGATACGCAGTATTTT.

This clonotype was observed at least ten times. The chain uses TRBV18 and TRBJ2-5, with D maybe TRBD1 (5 bases). There are 15 residues in the CDR3. The ends were cut back, 1 base at V and 0 bases at J, with 9 bases in the middle. CDR1 is KGHSH, CDR2 LQKENI, per germline. The CDR3 region has the DNA TGTGCCAGCTCACCACTGGACACCTACCAAGAGACCCAGTACTTC. Amino acid sequence: CASSPLDTYQETQYF. Looking up the rest from reference TRBV18 and TRBJ2-5 gives the full variable domain: NAGVMQNPRHLVRRRGQEARLRCSPMKGHSHVYWYRQLPEEGLKFMVYLQKENIIDESGMPKERFSAEFPKEGPSILRIQQVVRGDSAAYFCASSPLDTYQETQYFGPGTRLLVL.